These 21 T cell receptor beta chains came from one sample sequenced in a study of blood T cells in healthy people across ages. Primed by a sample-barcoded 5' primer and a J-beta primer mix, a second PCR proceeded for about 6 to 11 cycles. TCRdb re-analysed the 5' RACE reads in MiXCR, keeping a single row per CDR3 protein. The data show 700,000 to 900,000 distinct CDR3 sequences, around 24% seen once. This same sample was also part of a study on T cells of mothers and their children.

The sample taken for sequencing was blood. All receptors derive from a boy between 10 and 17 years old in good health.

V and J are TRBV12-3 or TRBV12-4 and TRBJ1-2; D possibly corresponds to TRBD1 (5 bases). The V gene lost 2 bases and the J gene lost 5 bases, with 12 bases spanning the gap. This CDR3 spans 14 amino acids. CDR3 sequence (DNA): TGTGCCAGCAGTTTAATAGGGGATTTTTATGGCTACACCTTC. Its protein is CASSLIGDFYGYTF.

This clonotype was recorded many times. In DNA, the CDR3 is TGTGCCAGCAGCTCCGATGAGCGGGCCGGGCAAGAGACCCAGTACTTC. Protein: CASSSDERAGQETQYF. The chain combines TRBV7-8 with TRBJ2-5; D may be TRBD2 (6 bases). The CDR3 has 16 residues. Trimming cost V 4 bases and J 2 bases, with 17 bases left between them. Germline V gene data show CDR1 as SGHVS and CDR2 as FQNEAQ.

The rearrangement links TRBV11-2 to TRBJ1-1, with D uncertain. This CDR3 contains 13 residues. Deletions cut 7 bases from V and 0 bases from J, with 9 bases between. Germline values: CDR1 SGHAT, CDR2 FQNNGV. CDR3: CASTSQMNTEAFF. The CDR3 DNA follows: TGTGCCAGCACCTCGCAGATGAACACTGAAGCTTTCTTT.

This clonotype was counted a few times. The CDR3 DNA is TGTGCCAGCAGCTTGGCCGAGGGGGCGAGGGGCTACACCTTC. Translation gives CASSLAEGARGYTF. The V and J genes are TRBV5-4 and TRBJ1-2; 7 bases align to TRBD1. CDR1 and CDR2 from the germline V gene are SGHNT and YYREEE (reference sequence). The trim removed 0 bases at V and 8 bases at J, leaving 7 bases unmatched. The CDR3 is 14 residues long. Variable domain in full (rest from reference TRBV5-4 and TRBJ1-2): ETGVTQSPTHLIKTRGQQVTLRCSSQSGHNTVSWYQQALGQGPQFIFQYYREEENGRGNFPPRFSGLQFPNYSSELNVNALELDDSALYLCASSLAEGARGYTFGSGTRLTVV.

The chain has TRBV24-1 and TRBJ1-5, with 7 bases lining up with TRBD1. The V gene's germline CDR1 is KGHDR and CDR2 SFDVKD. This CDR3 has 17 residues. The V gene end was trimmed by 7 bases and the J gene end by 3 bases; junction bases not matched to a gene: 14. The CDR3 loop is CATSGDREGPYNQPQHF. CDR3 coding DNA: TGTGCCACCAGCGGAGACAGGGAGGGGCCCTACAATCAGCCCCAGCATTTT.

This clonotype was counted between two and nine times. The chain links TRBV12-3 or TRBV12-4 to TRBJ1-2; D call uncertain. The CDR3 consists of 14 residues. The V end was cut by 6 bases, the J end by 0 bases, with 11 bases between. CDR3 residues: CASRRTATNYGYTF. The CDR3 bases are TGTGCCAGCAGACGGACGGCGACTAACTATGGCTACACCTTC.

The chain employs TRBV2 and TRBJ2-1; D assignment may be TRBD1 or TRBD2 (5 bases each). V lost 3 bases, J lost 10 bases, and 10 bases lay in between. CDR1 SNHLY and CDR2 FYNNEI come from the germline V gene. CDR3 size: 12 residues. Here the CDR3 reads CASSDRGAEQFF. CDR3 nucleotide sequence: TGTGCCAGCAGTGACCGAGGGGCCGAGCAGTTCTTC.

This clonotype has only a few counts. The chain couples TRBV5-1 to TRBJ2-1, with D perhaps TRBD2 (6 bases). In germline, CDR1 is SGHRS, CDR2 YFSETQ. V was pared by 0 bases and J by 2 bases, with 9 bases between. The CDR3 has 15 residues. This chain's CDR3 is CASSLGRGAYNEQFF. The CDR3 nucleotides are TGCGCCAGCAGCTTGGGGCGGGGTGCCTACAATGAGCAGTTCTTC.

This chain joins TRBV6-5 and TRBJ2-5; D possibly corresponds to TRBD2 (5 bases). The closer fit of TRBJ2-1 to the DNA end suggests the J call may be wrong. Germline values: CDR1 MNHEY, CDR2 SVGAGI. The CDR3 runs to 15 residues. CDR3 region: CASSYSGVRRDEQFF. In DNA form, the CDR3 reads TGTGCCAGCAGTTACTCCGGGGTCCGTCGGGATGAGCAGTTCTTC.

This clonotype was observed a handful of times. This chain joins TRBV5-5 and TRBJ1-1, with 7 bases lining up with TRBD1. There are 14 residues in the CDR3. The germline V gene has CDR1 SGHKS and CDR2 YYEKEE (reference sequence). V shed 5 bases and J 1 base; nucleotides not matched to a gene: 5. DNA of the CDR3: TGTGCCAGCAGTTCGACAGGGACGAACACTGAAGCTTTCTTT. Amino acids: CASSSTGTNTEAFF.

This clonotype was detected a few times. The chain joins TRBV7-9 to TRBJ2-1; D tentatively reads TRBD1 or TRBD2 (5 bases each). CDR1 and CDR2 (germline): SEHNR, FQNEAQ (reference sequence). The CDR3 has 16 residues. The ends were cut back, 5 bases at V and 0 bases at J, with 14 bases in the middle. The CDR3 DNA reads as TGTGCCAGCAGCAAATACCGGGGCAGCTCCTACAATGAGCAGTTCTTC. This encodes CASSKYRGSSYNEQFF.

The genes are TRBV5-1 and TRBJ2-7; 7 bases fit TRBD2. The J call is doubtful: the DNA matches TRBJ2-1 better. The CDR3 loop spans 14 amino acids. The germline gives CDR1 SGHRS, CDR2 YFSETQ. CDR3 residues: CASSFLGGGDEQFF. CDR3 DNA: TGCGCCAGCAGCTTTCTGGGGGGAGGGGATGAGCAGTTCTTC.

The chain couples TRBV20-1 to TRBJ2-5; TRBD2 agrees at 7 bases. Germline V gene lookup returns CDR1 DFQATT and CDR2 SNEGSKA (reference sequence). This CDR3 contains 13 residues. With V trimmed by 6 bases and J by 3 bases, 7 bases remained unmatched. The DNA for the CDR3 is TGCAGTGCGGGAGGGGCTGGGGAAGAGACCCAGTACTTC. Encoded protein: CSAGGAGEETQYF.

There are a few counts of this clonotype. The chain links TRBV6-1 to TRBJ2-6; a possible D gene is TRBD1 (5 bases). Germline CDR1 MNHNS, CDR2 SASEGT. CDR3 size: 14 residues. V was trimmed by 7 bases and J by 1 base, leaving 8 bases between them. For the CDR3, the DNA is TGTGCCAGCACCAGGGTTTCTGGGGCCAACGTCCTGACTTTC. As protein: CASTRVSGANVLTF.

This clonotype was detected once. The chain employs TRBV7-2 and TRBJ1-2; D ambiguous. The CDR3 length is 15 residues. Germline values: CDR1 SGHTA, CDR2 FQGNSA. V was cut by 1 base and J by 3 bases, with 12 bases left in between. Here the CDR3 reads CASSLGGQTYYGYTF. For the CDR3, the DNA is TGTGCCAGCAGCTTAGGGGGTCAGACTTACTATGGCTACACCTTC.

CDR3 sequence: CAIRGTDSHTIYF. The CDR3 DNA reads TGTGCCATCCGCGGGACAGATTCGCACACCATATATTTT. The chain employs TRBV10-3 and TRBJ1-3, with TRBD1 matching over 7 bases. The junction had 9 bases not matched to a gene; V was cut back by 8 bases and J by 8 bases. Germline lookup yields CDR1 ENHRY and CDR2 SYGVKD. The CDR3 is made up of 13 amino acids.

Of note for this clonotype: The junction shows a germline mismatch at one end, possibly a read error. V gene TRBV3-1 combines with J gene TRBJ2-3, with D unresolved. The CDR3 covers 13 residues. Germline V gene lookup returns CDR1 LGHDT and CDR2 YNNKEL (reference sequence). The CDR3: CASSQELVDTRYF. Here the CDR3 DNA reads TGTGCCAGCAGCCAAGAATTGGTTGATACGCGGTATTTT.

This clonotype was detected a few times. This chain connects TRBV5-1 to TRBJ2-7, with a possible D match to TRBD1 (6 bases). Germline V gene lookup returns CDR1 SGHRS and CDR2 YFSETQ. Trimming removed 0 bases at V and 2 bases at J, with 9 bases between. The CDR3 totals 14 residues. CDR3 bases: TGCGCCAGCAGCTTGGATACAGGGACCTACGAGCAGTACTTC. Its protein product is CASSLDTGTYEQYF.

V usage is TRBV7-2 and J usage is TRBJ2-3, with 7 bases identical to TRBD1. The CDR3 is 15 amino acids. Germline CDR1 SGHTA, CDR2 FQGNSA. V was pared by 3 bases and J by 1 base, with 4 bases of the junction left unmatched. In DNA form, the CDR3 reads TGTGCCAGCAGCTTTACAGGGGTCGGCACAGATACGCAGTATTTT. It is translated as CASSFTGVGTDTQYF.

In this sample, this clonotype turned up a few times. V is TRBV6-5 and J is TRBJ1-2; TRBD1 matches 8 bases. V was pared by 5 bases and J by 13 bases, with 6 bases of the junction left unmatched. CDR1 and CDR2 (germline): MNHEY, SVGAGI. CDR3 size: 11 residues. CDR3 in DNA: TGTGCCAGCAGTGCCCGGGACAGGCTCACCTTC. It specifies CASSARDRLTF.

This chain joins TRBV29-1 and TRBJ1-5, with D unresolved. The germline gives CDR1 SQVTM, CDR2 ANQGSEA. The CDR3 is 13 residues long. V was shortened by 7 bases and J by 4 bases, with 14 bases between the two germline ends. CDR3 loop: CSEGLRANQPQHF. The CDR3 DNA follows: TGCAGCGAGGGCCTAAGGGCGAATCAGCCCCAGCATTTT.